The 8 T cell receptor beta chains below come from one sample, sequenced in a study of shared clonotypes between healthy human individuals. Libraries were prepared by immunoSEQ multiplex PCR; TCRdb keeps only in-frame clonotypes and omits some of them. The sample lists about 2 million clones; 85% to 95% were seen once. The sequenced sample consisted of naive CD4+ T cells sorted from blood. As to subset: CD45RA+ positively selected. These receptors originate from a man between 18 and 29 years old in good health.

In DNA, the CDR3 is TGTGCCAGCAGTGAAGGGGCCCAGGGCTCCTATAATTCACCCCTCCACTTT. Its translation is CASSEGAQGSYNSPLHF. This chain uses TRBV6-1 with TRBJ1-6, with a possible D match to TRBD1 (5 bases). CDR1 is MNHNS, CDR2 SASEGT, per germline. This CDR3 spans 17 amino acids. Trimming cost V 1 base and J 0 bases, with 10 bases left between them.

The chain links TRBV5-4 to TRBJ1-2; D is undetermined. This CDR3 contains 12 residues. V was clipped by 0 bases and J by 4 bases, with 4 bases between them. Germline CDR1 and CDR2: SGHNT and YYREEE (reference sequence). The CDR3 bases are TGTGCCAGCAGCTTGGAGTCCTATGGCTACACCTTC. It specifies CASSLESYGYTF. Supplemented by reference TRBV5-4 and TRBJ1-2, the full variable domain reads ETGVTQSPTHLIKTRGQQVTLRCSSQSGHNTVSWYQQALGQGPQFIFQYYREEENGRGNFPPRFSGLQFPNYSSELNVNALELDDSALYLCASSLESYGYTFGSGTRLTVV.

CDR3 sequence (DNA): TGTGCCAGCTCACCCAGGACAGGGAGCGGAAACACCATATATTTT. This encodes CASSPRTGSGNTIYF. The chain uses TRBV18 and TRBJ1-3, with 8 bases that match TRBD1. Germline CDR1 KGHSH, CDR2 LQKENI. The CDR3 contains 15 residues. The trim removed 3 bases at V and 4 bases at J, leaving 5 bases unmatched.

J is TRBJ2-5 and V is TRBV11-2; TRBD2 is a possible D gene (6 bases). Germline CDR1 reads SGHAT; CDR2 reads FQNNGV. The CDR3 is 15 residues long. Deletions cut 5 bases from V and 2 bases from J, with 15 bases between. The CDR3 spells CASSLSTGVQETQYF. The CDR3 bases are TGTGCCAGCAGCCTCTCGACGGGAGTTCAAGAGACCCAGTACTTC.

The rearrangement uses TRBV28 and TRBJ2-1; 7 bases align to TRBD2. The germline gives CDR1 MDHEN, CDR2 SYDVKM. This CDR3 has 15 amino acids. J gave up 4 bases and V 3 bases, and 6 bases lay outside the gene matches. CDR3 DNA sequence: TGTGCCAGCAGTTTGTGGCGGGAGTTATACAATGAGCAGTTCTTC. It translates to CASSLWRELYNEQFF.

CDR3 protein: CAINADKNYGYTF. CDR3 bases: TGTGCCATCAATGCGGACAAAAACTATGGCTACACCTTC. J is TRBJ1-2 and V is TRBV10-3; TRBD1 might be the D (5 bases). The CDR3 has 13 residues. Germline CDR1 reads ENHRY; CDR2 reads SYGVKD. V lost 7 bases and J 2 bases, leaving 11 bases between the germline ends.

V usage is TRBV7-9 and J usage is TRBJ2-5; D call uncertain. This CDR3 is 13 amino acids long. With 0 bases removed from V and 4 bases from J, the gap between germline ends came to 6 bases. Germline V gene sequence: CDR1 SEHNR, CDR2 FQNEAQ (reference sequence). DNA for the CDR3: TGTGCCAGCAGCTTAGCACCTGCAGAGACCCAGTACTTC. Translated, it gives CASSLAPAETQYF.

The chain couples TRBV28 to TRBJ2-5; 9 bases match TRBD1. CDR1 is MDHEN and CDR2 is SYDVKM in the germline V gene. This CDR3 has 15 amino acids. Trimming cost V 3 bases and J 5 bases; bases outside gene matches: 7. Here the CDR3 reads CASSLRGTGLETQYF. CDR3 DNA sequence: TGTGCCAGCAGTTTGCGCGGGACAGGGCTGGAGACCCAGTACTTC.